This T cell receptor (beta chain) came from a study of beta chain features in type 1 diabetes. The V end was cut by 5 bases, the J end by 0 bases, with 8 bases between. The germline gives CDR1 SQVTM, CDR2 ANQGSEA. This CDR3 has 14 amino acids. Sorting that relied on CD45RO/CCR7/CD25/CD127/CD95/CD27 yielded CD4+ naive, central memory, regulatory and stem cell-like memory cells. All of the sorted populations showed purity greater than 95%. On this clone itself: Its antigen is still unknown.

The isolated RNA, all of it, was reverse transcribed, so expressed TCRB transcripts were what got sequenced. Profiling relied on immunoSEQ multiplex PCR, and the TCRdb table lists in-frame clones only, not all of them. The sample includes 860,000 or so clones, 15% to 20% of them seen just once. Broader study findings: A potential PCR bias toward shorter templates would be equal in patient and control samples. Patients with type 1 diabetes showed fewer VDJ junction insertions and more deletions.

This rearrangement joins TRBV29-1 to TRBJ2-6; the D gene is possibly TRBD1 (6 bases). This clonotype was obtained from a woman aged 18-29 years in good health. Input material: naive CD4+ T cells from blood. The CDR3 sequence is CSVSQGSGANVLTF. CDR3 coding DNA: TGCAGCGTTTCACAGGGCTCTGGGGCCAACGTCCTGACTTTC.